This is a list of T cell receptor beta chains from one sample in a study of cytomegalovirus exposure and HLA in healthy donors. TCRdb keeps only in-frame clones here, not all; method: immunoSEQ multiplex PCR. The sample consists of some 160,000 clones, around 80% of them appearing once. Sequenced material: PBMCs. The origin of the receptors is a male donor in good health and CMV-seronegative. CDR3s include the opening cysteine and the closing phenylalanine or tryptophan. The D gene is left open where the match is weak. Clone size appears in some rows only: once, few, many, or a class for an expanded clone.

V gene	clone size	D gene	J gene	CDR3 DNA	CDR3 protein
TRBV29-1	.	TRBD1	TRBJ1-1	TGCAGCGCTGGGGGACAGGGCGCCCTGAACACTGAAGCTTTCTTT	CSAGGQGALNTEAFF
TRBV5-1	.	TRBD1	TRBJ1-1	TGCGCCAGCAGGGATAGACAGGGGGAGAGTGAAGCTTTCTTT	CASRDRQGESEAFF
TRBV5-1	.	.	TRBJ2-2	TGCGCCAGCAGCTGGCGACATGACGCGAACACCGGGGAGCTGTTTTTT	CASSWRHDANTGELFF
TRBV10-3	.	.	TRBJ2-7	TGTGCCATCAGTCGCCTCCAGGGTCCCTACGAGCAGTACTTC	CAISRLQGPYEQYF
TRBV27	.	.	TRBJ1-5	TGTGCCAGCAGTTTGACCCGCGGAAAGAATCAGCCCCAGCATTTT	CASSLTRGKNQPQHF
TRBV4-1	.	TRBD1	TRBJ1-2	TGCGCCAGCAGCCTTACCGGGACAGGGGATGTTCGATATGGCTACACCTTC	CASSLTGTGDVRYGYTF
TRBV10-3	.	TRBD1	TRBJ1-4	TGTGCCATCAGTTTGGACAGGGTTAATGAAAAACTGTTTTTT	CAISLDRVNEKLFF
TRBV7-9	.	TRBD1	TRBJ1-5	TGTGCCAGCAGCCTCGGACAGGGCCAACTGGGGGGCAATCAGCCCCAGCATTTT	CASSLGQGQLGGNQPQHF
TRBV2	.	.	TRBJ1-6	TGTGCCAGCATGAGGGATTCGGGTTCACCCCTCCACTTT	CASMRDSGSPLHF
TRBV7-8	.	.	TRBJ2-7	TGTGCCAGCACCCGACTGGAAGCCTACGAGCAGTACTTC	CASTRLEAYEQYF
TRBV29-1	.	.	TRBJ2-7	TGCAGCGTTGGGGGCACAACGAGCTCCTACGAGCAGTACTTC	CSVGGTTSSYEQYF
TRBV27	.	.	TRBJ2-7	TGTGCCAGCAGTTTTCAGGGCCGATCCTACGAGCAGTACTTC	CASSFQGRSYEQYF
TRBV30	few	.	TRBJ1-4	TGTGCCTGGACCGAGGGGGCAACTAATGAAAAACTGTTTTTT	CAWTEGATNEKLFF
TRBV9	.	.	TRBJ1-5	TGTGCCAGCAGCGTAGGGGGCAGCCAGCCCCAGCATTTT	CASSVGGSQPQHF
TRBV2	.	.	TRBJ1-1	TGTGCCAGCAGTGTACTCGGGGCCGGGGGGCCTATGGACACTGAAGCTTTCTTT	CASSVLGAGGPMDTEAFF
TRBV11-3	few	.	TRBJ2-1	TGTGCCAGCAGCTTAGCCCCGAGGAATGAGCAGTTCTTC	CASSLAPRNEQFF
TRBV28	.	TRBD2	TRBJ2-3	TGTGCCAGCAGTTTTAGCGGGAAAAGCACAGATACGCAGTATTTT	CASSFSGKSTDTQYF
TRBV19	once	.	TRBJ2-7	TGTGCCAGTAGTGACCGGGACAAAACCTACGAGCAGTACTTC	CASSDRDKTYEQYF
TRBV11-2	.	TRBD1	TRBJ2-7	TGTGCCAGCAGCCCGGACAGGGATCGGACCTACGAGCAGTACTTC	CASSPDRDRTYEQYF
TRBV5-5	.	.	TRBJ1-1	TGTGCCAGCAGCTTGAAACCAGAGAACACTGAAGCTTTCTTT	CASSLKPENTEAFF
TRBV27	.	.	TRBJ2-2	TGTGCCAGCAGGATTCAGGGTGATACCGGGGAGCTGTTTTTT	CASRIQGDTGELFF
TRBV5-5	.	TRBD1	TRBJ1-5	TGTGCCAGCAGCTTGTCAGGACAGGACAATCAGCCCCAGCATTTT	CASSLSGQDNQPQHF
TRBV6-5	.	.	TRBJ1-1	TGTGCCAGCAGTCAAGACAGTTACGGAACTGAAGCTTTCTTT	CASSQDSYGTEAFF
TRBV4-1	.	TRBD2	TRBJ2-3	TGCGCCAGCAGCCCCGCCTGGGAGCGGGGGGGCAGCACAGATACGCAGTATTTT	CASSPAWERGGSTDTQYF
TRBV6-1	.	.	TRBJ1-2	TGTGCCAGCATGAGGGCCGGGTTGGGCTACACCTTC	CASMRAGLGYTF
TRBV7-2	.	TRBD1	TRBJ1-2	TGTGCCAGCAGCTTCATGGGACAGGGTTTGAATGGCTACACCTTC	CASSFMGQGLNGYTF
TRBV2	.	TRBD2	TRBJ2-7	TGTGCCAGCAGTGGCAGTAGAAACCGGGGGGTCGAGCAGTACTTC	CASSGSRNRGVEQYF
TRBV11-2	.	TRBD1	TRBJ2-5	TGTGCCAGCAGCAAAGCCCCGGGACAGGGAAAAGAGACCCAGTACTTC	CASSKAPGQGKETQYF
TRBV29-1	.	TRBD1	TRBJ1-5	TGCAGCGTTGTTGAAGCAGGGGGGCATCAGCCCCAGCATTTT	CSVVEAGGHQPQHF
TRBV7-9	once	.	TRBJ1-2	TGTGCCAGCAGCTATTCAGGGGCCCCTAACTATGGCTACACCTTC	CASSYSGAPNYGYTF
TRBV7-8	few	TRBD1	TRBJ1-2	TGTGCCAGCAGCTTAGATCCAGGGGGCGGGTATGGCTACACCTTC	CASSLDPGGGYGYTF
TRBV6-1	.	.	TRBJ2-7	TGTGCCAGCAGTGAGCTTTGGAGGGGGGGGAACGAGCAGTACTTC	CASSELWRGGNEQYF
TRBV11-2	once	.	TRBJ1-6	TGTGCCAGCAGCTTAACGGGCTCCTATAATTCACCCCTCCACTTT	CASSLTGSYNSPLHF
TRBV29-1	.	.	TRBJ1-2	TGCAGCGCCCATACCCGACCGGAGGGAGGCTACACCTTC	CSAHTRPEGGYTF
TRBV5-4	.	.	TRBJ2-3	TGTGCCAGCAGCTTGGTAGGCAGTCGAGGGACGCAGTATTTT	CASSLVGSRGTQYF
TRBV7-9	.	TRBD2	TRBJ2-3	TGTGCCAGCAGCTTAGAACTAGCGGGGGGTTTT	CASSLELAGGF
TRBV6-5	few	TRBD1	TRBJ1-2	TGTGCCAGCAGTCGACAGGGGCAGTCTAACTATGGCTACACCTTC	CASSRQGQSNYGYTF
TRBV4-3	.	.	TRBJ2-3	TGCGCCAGCAGCCAAGATCCTGTGGGCCCGAGAGATACGCAGTATTTT	CASSQDPVGPRDTQYF
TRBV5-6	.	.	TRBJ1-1	TGTGCCAGCAGCAACCGGGACACGGCTTTCTTT	CASSNRDTAFF
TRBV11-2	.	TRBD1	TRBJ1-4	TGTGCCAGCAGCGCCCCGACAGGGGGTGGTGAAAAACTGTTTTTT	CASSAPTGGGEKLFF
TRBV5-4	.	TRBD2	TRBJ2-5	TGTGCCAGCAGCTTAATGACGGGGGGAGAGACCCAGTACTTC	CASSLMTGGETQYF
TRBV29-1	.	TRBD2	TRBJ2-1	TGCAGCACGCAGACTAGCGGGGGGGGAGGTGAGCAGTTCTTC	CSTQTSGGGGEQFF
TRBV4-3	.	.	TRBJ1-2	TGCGCCAGCAGCCAAGATCTTTCAGATAACTATGGCTACACCTTC	CASSQDLSDNYGYTF
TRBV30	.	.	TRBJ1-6	TGTGCCTGGAGTAACGGTATAGCTTCATCTTCACCCCTCCACTTT	CAWSNGIASSSPLHF
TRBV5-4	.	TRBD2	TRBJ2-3	TGTGCCAGCAGCAACCGGGGGGGCGGATTATCAGATACGCAGTATTTT	CASSNRGGGLSDTQYF
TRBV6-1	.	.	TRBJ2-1	TGTGCCAGCAGTGGGGGACTCAGCGTCTTC	CASSGGLSVF
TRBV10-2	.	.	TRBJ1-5	TGCGCTAGCAGTGAGCCGGGACTTCGGAGCAATCAGCCCCAGCATTTT	CASSEPGLRSNQPQHF
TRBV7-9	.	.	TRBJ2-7	TGTGCCAGCAGCTTCTCAGGGAACGAGCAGTACTTC	CASSFSGNEQYF
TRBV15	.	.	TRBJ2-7	TGTGCCACCAGCAGGGACCTAGCGTACTCCGTCCACGAGCAGTACTTC	CATSRDLAYSVHEQYF
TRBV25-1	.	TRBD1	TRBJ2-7	TGTGCCAGCCTTAAGACAGGGGCCTACGAGCAGTACTTC	CASLKTGAYEQYF
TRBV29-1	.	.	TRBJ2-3	TGCAGCGCCCTGACAGGATTCACAGATACGCAGTATTTT	CSALTGFTDTQYF
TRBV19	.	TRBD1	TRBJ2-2	TGTGCCAGTAGTACACCGGGACAGGGGGCGGTCGGGGAGCTGTTTTTT	CASSTPGQGAVGELFF
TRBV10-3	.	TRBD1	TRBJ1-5	TGTGCCATCAGTGAGTCAGATCAGGGGGCGTTATCTCAGCCCCAGCATTTT	CAISESDQGALSQPQHF
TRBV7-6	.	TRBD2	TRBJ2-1	TGTGCCAGCAGCTTAGTCGGGGGGAGGGATGAGCAGTTCTTC	CASSLVGGRDEQFF
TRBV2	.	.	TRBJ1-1	TGTGCCAGCAGCCCTCCCGGGGCGGGGGCGAACACTGAAGCTTTCTTT	CASSPPGAGANTEAFF
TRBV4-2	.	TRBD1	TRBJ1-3	TGTGCCAGCAGCCAAGATCAACAGGGGGCGGGAAACACCATATATTTT	CASSQDQQGAGNTIYF
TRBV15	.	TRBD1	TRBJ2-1	TGTGCCACCAGCGGGGACAGGGCGCGGGATGAGCAGTTCTTC	CATSGDRARDEQFF